Listed here are 3 T cell receptor beta chains from one sample, sequenced in a study of shared clonotypes between healthy human individuals. Only in-frame clones appear in the TCRdb table, and some are missing; sequencing was by immunoSEQ multiplex PCR. In the table there are fewer than 600,000 clones, roughly 79% of which are singletons. The sequencing sample was made of PBMCs. These receptors all come from a woman in her 40s in good health. Some clones in this sample may be carry-over from other donors' samples.

This clone was counted a few times. The CDR3 is CSVRKTGPPNEKLFF. In nucleotides, the CDR3 is TGCAGCGTCCGAAAGACAGGGCCGCCTAATGAAAAACTGTTTTTT. This chain links TRBV29-1 with TRBJ1-4; 7 bases line up with TRBD1. This CDR3 contains 15 residues. Germline V gives CDR1 SQVTM, CDR2 ANQGSEA. J was trimmed by 3 bases and V by 6 bases; bases with no gene match: 10.

The chain links TRBV5-6 to TRBJ1-2; TRBD1 is a possible D gene (6 bases). Germline V gene sequence: CDR1 SGHDT, CDR2 YYEEEE. This CDR3 is built from 15 residues. V was shortened by 3 bases and J by 6 bases, with 18 bases between the two germline ends. Here the CDR3 DNA reads TGTGCCAGCAGCTACGACGGGGGACATTTCGATGGCTACACCTTC. Amino acids: CASSYDGGHFDGYTF. Full variable domain (remainder filled in from reference TRBV5-6 and TRBJ1-2): DAGVTQSPTHLIKTRGQQVTLRCSPKSGHDTVSWYQQALGQGPQFIFQYYEEEERQRGNFPDRFSGHQFPNYSSELNVNALLLGDSALYLCASSYDGGHFDGYTFGSGTRLTVV.

V and J are TRBV6-1 and TRBJ2-7; no firm D call. V shed 10 bases and J shed 6 bases, with 10 bases lying between them. CDR3 size: 10 residues. Per the germline V gene, CDR1 is MNHNS and CDR2 is SASEGT. CDR3 sequence: CATARLEQYF. The CDR3 coding sequence is TGTGCCACGGCGCGGCTCGAGCAGTACTTC.